This TCR beta chain emerged from a study of T cell responses to AZD1222 COVID-19 vaccine. Whole-study results and caveats: After two AZD1222 doses, spike-specific TCR breadth and depth rose versus day 0.

Generated by immunoSEQ multiplex PCR, the TCRdb table keeps only in-frame clones and is missing some. The sample lists roughly 130,000 clones; approximately 92% were seen once. Notes on this clone: Its specificity is not known.

Germline V gene sequence: CDR1 MDHEN, CDR2 SYDVKM. V lost 4 bases, J lost 1 base, and 4 bases stayed unmatched. The CDR3 loop spans 16 amino acids. The rearrangement joins TRBV28 to TRBJ2-3; 11 bases line up with TRBD2. Sequenced material: peripheral blood, taken on day 0 of AZD1222 vaccination. This TCR was sampled from an adult in good health. The CDR3 coding sequence is TGTGCCAGCAGTTCCATACTAGCGGGGGGCACAGATACGCAGTATTTT. Its protein is CASSSILAGGTDTQYF.